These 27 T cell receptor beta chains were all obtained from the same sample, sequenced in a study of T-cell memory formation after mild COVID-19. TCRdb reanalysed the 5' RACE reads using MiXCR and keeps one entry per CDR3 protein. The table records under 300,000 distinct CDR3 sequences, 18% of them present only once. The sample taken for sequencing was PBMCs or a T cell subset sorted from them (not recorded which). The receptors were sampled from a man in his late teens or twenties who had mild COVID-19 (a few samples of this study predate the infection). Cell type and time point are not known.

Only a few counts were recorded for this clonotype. CDR3 region: CASSPTGSREQYF. The CDR3 bases are TGTGCCAGCAGCCCGACAGGGTCCCGCGAGCAGTACTTC. This rearrangement joins TRBV7-6 to TRBJ2-7, with 7 bases that match TRBD1. The CDR3 is 13 amino acids. The V segment lost 5 bases and the J segment 6 bases; nucleotides outside the gene matches: 7. Germline-derived CDR1 and CDR2 are SGHVS and FNYEAQ.

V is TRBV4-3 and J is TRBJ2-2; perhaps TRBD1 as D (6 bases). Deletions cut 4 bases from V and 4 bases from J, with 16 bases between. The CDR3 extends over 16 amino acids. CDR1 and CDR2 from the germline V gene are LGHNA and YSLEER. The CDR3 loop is CASSPRQVLGTGELFF. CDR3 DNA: TGCGCCAGCAGCCCCAGACAGGTTTTAGGCACCGGGGAGCTGTTTTTT.

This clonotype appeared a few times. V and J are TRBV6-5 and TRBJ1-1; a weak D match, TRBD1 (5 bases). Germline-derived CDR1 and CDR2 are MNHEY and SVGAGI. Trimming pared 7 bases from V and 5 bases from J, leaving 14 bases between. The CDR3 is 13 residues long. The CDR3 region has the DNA TGTGCCAGCAACCCCGGTGGGGGAACTGAAGCTTTCTTT. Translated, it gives CASNPGGGTEAFF.

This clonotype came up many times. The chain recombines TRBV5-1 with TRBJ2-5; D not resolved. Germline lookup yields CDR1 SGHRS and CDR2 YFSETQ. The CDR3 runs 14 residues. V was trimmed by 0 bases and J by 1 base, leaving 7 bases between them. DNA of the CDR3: TGCGCCAGCAGCTTGGGGGCGAGCCAAGAGACCCAGTACTTC. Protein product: CASSLGASQETQYF.

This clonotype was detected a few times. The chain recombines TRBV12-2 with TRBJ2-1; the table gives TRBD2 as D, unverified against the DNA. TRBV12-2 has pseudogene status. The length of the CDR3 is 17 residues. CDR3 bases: TGTGCAAGTCGCTTACGAAATCACGGACTAGAAGACAATGAGCAGTTCTTC. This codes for CASRLRNHGLEDNEQFF.

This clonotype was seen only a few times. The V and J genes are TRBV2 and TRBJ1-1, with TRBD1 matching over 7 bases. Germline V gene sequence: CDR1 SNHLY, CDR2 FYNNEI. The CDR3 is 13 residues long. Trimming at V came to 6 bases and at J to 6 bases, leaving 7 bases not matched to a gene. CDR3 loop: CASSDRESSEAFF. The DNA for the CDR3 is TGTGCCAGCAGCGACAGGGAGAGCTCTGAAGCTTTCTTT.

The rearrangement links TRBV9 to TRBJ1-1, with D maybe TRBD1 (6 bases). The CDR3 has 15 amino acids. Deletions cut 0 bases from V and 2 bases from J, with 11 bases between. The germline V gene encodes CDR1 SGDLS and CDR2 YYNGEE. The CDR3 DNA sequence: TGTGCCAGCAGCGTAGAGGGGACACTTAACACTGAAGCTTTCTTT. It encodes CASSVEGTLNTEAFF.

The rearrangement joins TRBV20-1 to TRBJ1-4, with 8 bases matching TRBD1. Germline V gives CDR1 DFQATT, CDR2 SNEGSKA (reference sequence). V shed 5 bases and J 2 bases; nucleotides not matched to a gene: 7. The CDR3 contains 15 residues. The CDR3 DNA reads TGCAGTGCTCCAGGGGGCAGGGTGACTAATGAAAAACTGTTTTTT. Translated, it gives CSAPGGRVTNEKLFF.

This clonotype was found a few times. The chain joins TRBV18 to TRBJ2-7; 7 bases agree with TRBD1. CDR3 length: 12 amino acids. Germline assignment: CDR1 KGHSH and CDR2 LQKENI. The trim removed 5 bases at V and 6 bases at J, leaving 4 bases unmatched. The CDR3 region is CASSETGPEQYV. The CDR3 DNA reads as TGTGCCAGCTCAGAGACAGGGCCCGAGCAGTACGTC.

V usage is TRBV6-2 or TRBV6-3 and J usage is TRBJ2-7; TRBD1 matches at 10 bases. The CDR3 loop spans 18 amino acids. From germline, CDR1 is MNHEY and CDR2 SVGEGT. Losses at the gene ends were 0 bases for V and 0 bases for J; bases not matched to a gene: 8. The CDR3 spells CASSYSMRDRGASYEQYF. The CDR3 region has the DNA TGTGCCAGCAGTTACTCGATGAGGGACAGGGGCGCCTCCTACGAGCAGTACTTC.

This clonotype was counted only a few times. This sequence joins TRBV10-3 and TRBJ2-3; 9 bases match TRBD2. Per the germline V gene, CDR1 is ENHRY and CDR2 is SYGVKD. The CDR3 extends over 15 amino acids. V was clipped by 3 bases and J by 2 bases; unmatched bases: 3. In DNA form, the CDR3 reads TGTGCCATCAGTGATCAGCGGGGGGCCACAGATACGCAGTATTTT. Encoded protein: CAISDQRGATDTQYF.

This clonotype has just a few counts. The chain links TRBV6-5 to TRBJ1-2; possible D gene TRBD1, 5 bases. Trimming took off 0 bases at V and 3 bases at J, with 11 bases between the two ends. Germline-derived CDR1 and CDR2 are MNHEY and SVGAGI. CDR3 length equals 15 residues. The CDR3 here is CASSYSTDSYYGYTF. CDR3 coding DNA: TGTGCCAGCAGTTACTCGACCGACAGCTACTATGGCTACACCTTC.

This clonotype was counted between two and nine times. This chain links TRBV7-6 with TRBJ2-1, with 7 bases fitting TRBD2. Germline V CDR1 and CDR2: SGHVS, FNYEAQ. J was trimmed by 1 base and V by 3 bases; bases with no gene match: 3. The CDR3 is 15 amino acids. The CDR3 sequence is CASSLRLASYNEQFF. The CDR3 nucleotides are TGTGCCAGCAGCTTGAGACTAGCTTCCTACAATGAGCAGTTCTTC. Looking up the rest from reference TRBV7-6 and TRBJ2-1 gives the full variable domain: GAGVSQSPRYKVTKRGQDVALRCDPISGHVSLYWYRQALGQGPEFLTYFNYEAQQDKSGLPNDRFSAERPEGSISTLTIQRTEQRDSAMYRCASSLRLASYNEQFFGPGTRLTVL.

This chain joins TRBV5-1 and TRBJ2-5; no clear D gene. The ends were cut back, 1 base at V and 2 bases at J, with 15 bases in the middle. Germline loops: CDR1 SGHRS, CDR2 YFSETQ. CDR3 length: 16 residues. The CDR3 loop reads CASSLFSSISQETQYF. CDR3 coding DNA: TGCGCCAGCAGCTTGTTCAGCAGCATATCGCAAGAGACCCAGTACTTC.

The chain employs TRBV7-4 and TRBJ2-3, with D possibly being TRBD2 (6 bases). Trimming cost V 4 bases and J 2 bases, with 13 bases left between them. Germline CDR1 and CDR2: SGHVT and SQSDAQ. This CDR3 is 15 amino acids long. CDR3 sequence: CASSSGVGPTDTQYF. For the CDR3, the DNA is TGTGCCAGCAGCTCGGGGGTAGGACCCACAGATACGCAGTATTTT. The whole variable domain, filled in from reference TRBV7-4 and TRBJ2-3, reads GAGVSQSPRYKVAKRGRDVALRCDSISGHVTLYWYRQTLGQGSEVLTYSQSDAQRDKSGRPSGRFSAERPERSVSTLKIQRTEQGDSAVYLCASSSGVGPTDTQYFGPGTRLTVL.

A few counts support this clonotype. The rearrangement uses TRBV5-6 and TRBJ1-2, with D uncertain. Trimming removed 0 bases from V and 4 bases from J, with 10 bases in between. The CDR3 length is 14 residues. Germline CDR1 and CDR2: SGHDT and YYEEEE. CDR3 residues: CASSLVMELYGYTF. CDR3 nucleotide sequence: TGTGCCAGCAGCTTGGTAATGGAGCTCTATGGCTACACCTTC.

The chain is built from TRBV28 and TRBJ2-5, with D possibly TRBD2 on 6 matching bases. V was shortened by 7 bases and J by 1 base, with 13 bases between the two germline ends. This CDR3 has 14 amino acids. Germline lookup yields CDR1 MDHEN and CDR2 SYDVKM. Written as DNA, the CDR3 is TGTGCCAGCACCCCCGCGGGGATCCAAGAGACCCAGTACTTC. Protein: CASTPAGIQETQYF.

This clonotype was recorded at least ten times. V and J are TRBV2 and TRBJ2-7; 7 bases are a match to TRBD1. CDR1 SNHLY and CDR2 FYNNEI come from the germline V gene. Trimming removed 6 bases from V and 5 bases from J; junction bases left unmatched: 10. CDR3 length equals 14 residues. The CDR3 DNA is TGTGCCAGCAGCTTACAGGGGAGCTTCGACGAGCAGTACGTC. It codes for CASSLQGSFDEQYV.

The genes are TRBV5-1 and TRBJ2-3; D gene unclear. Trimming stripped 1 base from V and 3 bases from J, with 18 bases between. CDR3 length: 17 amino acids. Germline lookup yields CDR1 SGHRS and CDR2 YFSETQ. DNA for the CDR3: TGCGCCAGCAGCTTGTCGGTAATACCTGACCCAACAGATACGCAGTATTTT. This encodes CASSLSVIPDPTDTQYF.

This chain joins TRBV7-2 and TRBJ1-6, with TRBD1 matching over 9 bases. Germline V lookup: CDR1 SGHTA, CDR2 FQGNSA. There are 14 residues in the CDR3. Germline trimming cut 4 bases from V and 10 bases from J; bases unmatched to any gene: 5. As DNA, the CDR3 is TGTGCCAGCAGCTCGGGACAGGGCAGGTCACCCCTCCACTTT. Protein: CASSSGQGRSPLHF.

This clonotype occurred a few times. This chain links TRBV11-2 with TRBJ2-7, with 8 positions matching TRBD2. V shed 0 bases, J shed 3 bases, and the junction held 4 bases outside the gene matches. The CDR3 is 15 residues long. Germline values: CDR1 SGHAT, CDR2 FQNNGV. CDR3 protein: CASSLERGAYYEQYV. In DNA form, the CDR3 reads TGTGCCAGCAGCTTAGAGCGGGGGGCCTACTACGAGCAGTACGTC.

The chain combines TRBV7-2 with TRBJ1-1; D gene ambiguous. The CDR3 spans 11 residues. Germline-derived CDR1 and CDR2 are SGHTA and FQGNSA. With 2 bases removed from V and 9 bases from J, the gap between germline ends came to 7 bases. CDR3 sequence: CASSLWLQAFF. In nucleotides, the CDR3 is TGTGCCAGCAGCTTATGGCTTCAAGCTTTCTTT.

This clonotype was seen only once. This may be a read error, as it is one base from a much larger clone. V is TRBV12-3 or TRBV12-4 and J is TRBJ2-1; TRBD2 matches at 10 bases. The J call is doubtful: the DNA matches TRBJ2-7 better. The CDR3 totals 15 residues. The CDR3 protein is CASSLGASGGYEQYF. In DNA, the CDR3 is TGTGCCAGCAGCCTAGGGGCTAGCGGGGGCTATGAGCAGTACTTC.

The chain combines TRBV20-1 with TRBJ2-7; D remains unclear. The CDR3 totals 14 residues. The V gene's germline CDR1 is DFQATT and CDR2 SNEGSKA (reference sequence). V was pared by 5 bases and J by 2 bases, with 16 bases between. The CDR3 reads CSARSSAVTYEQYF. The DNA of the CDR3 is TGCAGTGCTCGCTCGAGTGCTGTCACCTACGAGCAGTACTTC.

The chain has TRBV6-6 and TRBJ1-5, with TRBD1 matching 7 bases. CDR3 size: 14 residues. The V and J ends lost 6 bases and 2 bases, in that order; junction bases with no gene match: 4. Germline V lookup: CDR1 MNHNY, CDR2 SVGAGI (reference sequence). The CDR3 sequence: CASRDTGGNQPQHF. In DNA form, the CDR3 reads TGTGCCAGCAGAGATACAGGGGGCAATCAGCCCCAGCATTTT.

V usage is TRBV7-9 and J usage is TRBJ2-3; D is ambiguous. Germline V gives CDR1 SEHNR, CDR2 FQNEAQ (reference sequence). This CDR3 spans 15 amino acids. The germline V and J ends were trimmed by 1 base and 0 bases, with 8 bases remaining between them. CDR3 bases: TGTGCCAGCAGCTTAGGAGAGACTAGCACAGATACGCAGTATTTT. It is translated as CASSLGETSTDTQYF.

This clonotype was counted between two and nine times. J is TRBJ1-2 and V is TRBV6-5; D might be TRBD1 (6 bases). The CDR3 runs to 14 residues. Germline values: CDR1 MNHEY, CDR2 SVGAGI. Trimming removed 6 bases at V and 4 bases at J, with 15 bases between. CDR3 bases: TGTGCCAGCAGCCCAGCAGGGGCCTCCTATGGCTACACCTTC. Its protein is CASSPAGASYGYTF.